These 21 T cell receptor beta chains came from one sample sequenced in a study of blood T cell repertoires in COVID-19 (TCRdb year 2020). The library was prepared using the immunoSEQ multiplex PCR assay. As stored in TCRdb, this immuneACCESS dataset retains in-frame rearrangements with V and J assigned. A fraction of the clones does not appear; measured against another copy, unresolved V genes explain less than half of the discrepancy, and the remainder lacks a known reason. The sample table contains about 330,000 clones; only one count was recorded for 75% to 90% of them. The ten largest clones take up over 4.5% of the sample. The sequenced sample was PBMCs or T cells enriched from blood (not recorded which). The receptors stem from a man in his thirties or forties who had recovered from COVID-19.

This clone appeared once. The chain couples TRBV28 to TRBJ1-2, with 9 bases that match TRBD1. The CDR3 has 15 residues. Unmatched junction bases numbered 6, after V lost 5 bases and J lost 2 bases. Germline assignment: CDR1 MDHEN and CDR2 SYDVKM. CDR3 bases: TGTGCCAGCAGTATACCCGGGACAGGGAACTATGGCTACACCTTC. Encoded protein: CASSIPGTGNYGYTF.

The chain uses TRBV7-2 and TRBJ1-6; the match to TRBD1 covers 7 bases. The CDR3 is 16 amino acids. In germline, CDR1 is SGHTA, CDR2 FQGNSA. With V trimmed by 5 bases and J by 1 base, 5 bases remained unmatched. The CDR3 region is CASSPEGASYNSPLHF. The CDR3 DNA sequence: TGTGCCAGCAGCCCGGAGGGGGCGTCCTATAATTCACCCCTCCACTTT.

The chain joins TRBV5-1 to TRBJ2-5; 12 bases are a match to TRBD2. The CDR3 runs to 15 residues. J gave up 2 bases and V 4 bases, and 3 bases lay outside the gene matches. From germline, CDR1 is SGHRS and CDR2 YFSETQ. DNA of the CDR3: TGCGCCAGCAGCGCGGGACTAGCGGGTCAAGAGACCCAGTACTTC. It translates to CASSAGLAGQETQYF.

The chain couples TRBV7-8 to TRBJ2-2; 11 nucleotides align to TRBD2. This CDR3 region has 18 residues. Losses at the gene ends were 6 bases for V and 4 bases for J; bases not matched to a gene: 13. The germline V gene encodes CDR1 SGHVS and CDR2 FQNEAQ. This chain's CDR3 is CASSGPLAGGRATGELFF. For the CDR3, the DNA is TGTGCCAGCAGTGGCCCGCTAGCGGGGGGTCGGGCCACCGGGGAGCTGTTTTTT.

V and J are TRBV5-8 and TRBJ2-3; 8 bases agree with TRBD2. Per germline, CDR1 SGHTS and CDR2 YDEGEE. J lost 8 bases, V lost 3 bases, and 2 bases had no gene match. The CDR3 is made up of 12 amino acids. CDR3 nucleotides: TGTGCCAGCAGCTGGAGCGGGGGTACGCAGTATTTT. Protein: CASSWSGGTQYF.

The genes are TRBV28 and TRBJ2-4; 8 bases agree with TRBD2. This CDR3 region has 16 residues. With V trimmed by 7 bases and J by 0 bases, 8 bases remained unmatched. The V gene's germline CDR1 is MDHEN and CDR2 SYDVKM. CDR3 in DNA: TGTGCCAGCACCAACGGTGCGGGGGGAGCCAAAAACATTCAGTACTTC. It yields the protein CASTNGAGGAKNIQYF.

For the CDR3, the DNA is TGCGCCAGCAGTGAGCGTGACTTCAACGAGCAGTACTTC. Translating gives CASSERDFNEQYF. This sequence joins TRBV10-1 and TRBJ2-7; D gene unclear. Germline V CDR1 and CDR2: WNHNN, SYGVQD (reference sequence). V was trimmed by 2 bases and J by 5 bases, leaving 10 bases between them. The CDR3 consists of 13 residues.

The genes are TRBV11-3 and TRBJ2-2; 8 bases are shared with TRBD1. The junction had 8 bases not matched to a gene; V was cut back by 5 bases and J by 6 bases. The length of the CDR3 is 15 residues. Germline CDR1 reads SGHNT; CDR2 reads YENEEA. The CDR3 loop is CASSLRTGGSGELFF. Written as DNA, the CDR3 is TGTGCCAGCAGCCTACGAACAGGGGGATCCGGGGAGCTGTTTTTT.

This clone has more than one count but fewer than ten. The chain recombines TRBV10-1 with TRBJ2-2, with 7 bases that match TRBD2. Germline values: CDR1 WNHNN, CDR2 SYGVQD (reference sequence). With V trimmed by 3 bases and J by 0 bases, 4 bases remained unmatched. This CDR3 contains 16 residues. DNA of the CDR3: TGCGCCAGCAGTGATATGGGGGGGGCGAACACCGGGGAGCTGTTTTTT. Amino acid sequence: CASSDMGGANTGELFF.

This clone occurred once. The genes are TRBV25-1 and TRBJ1-2; 7 bases line up with TRBD1. CDR1 and CDR2 from the germline V gene are MGHDK and SYGVNS. The ends lost 6 bases at V and 2 bases at J; junction bases unmatched: 3. CDR3 length equals 13 residues. The CDR3 DNA follows: TGTGCCAGCAGCGTGACAGGGAACTATGGCTACACCTTC. This encodes CASSVTGNYGYTF.

The rearrangement links TRBV3-1 (or the pseudogene TRBV3-2) to TRBJ1-6, with D unclear. Trimming pared 1 base from V and 7 bases from J, leaving 5 bases between. Germline CDR1 reads LGHDT; CDR2 reads YNNKEL (reference sequence). CDR3 size: 13 residues. The CDR3 DNA is TGTGCCAGCAGCCAAGGAGCCAATTCACCCCTCCACTTT. This translates into CASSQGANSPLHF.

The J gene is TRBJ1-2, the V gene TRBV19; D perhaps matches TRBD1 (5 bases). V was trimmed by 5 bases and J by 4 bases, leaving 14 bases between them. From germline, CDR1 is LNHDA and CDR2 SQIVND (reference sequence). This CDR3 has 14 amino acids. CDR3 bases: TGTGCCAGTAGTGCCAGGGCCTCTGGCTATGGCTACACCTTC. Its translation is CASSARASGYGYTF.

This rearrangement joins TRBV18 to TRBJ1-5, with D hard to call. The CDR3 extends over 14 amino acids. Germline V gene sequence: CDR1 KGHSH, CDR2 LQKENI. V was pared by 3 bases and J by 4 bases, with 10 bases between. The CDR3 DNA follows: TGTGCCAGCTCACCGTTGCCGGGGAATCAGCCCCAGCATTTT. Protein: CASSPLPGNQPQHF.

J is TRBJ2-7 and V is TRBV7-2; D possibly corresponds to TRBD2 (5 bases). Trimming took 0 bases from V and 2 from J, leaving 8 bases between them. CDR1 is SGHTA and CDR2 is FQGNSA in the germline V gene. The CDR3 spans 14 residues. The CDR3 DNA reads as TGTGCCAGCAGCTTAGCTCGGGGTACCTACGAGCAGTACTTC. This sequence encodes CASSLARGTYEQYF.

The V call is TRBV5-5, the J call TRBJ1-4, with TRBD1 identical over 9 bases. This CDR3 has 15 residues. CDR1 is SGHKS and CDR2 is YYEKEE in the germline V gene (reference sequence). V shed 3 bases, J shed 6 bases, and the junction held 6 bases outside the gene matches. CDR3 loop: CASSSSGTGYEKLFF. In nucleotides, the CDR3 is TGTGCCAGCAGCTCCTCCGGGACAGGGTATGAAAAACTGTTTTTT. Full variable domain (missing parts from reference TRBV5-5 and TRBJ1-4): DAGVTQSPTHLIKTRGQQVTLRCSPISGHKSVSWYQQVLGQGPQFIFQYYEKEERGRGNFPDRFSARQFPNYSSELNVNALLLGDSALYLCASSSSGTGYEKLFFGSGTQLSVL.

The chain links TRBV25-1 to TRBJ2-7; 7 positions match TRBD2. The junction had 21 bases not matched to a gene; V was cut back by 4 bases and J by 6 bases. The CDR3 length is 18 residues. In germline, CDR1 is MGHDK, CDR2 SYGVNS. For the CDR3, the DNA is TGTGCCAGCAGTGTAAGTGGTTTTGAGGGCGGGGGAGTCGGCGAGCAGTACTTC. Its translation is CASSVSGFEGGGVGEQYF.

J is TRBJ2-1 and V is TRBV7-2, with TRBD1 matching over 7 bases. The CDR3 covers 13 residues. J was trimmed by 15 bases and V by 4 bases; bases with no gene match: 12. CDR1 is SGHTA and CDR2 is FQGNSA in the germline V gene. DNA of the CDR3: TGTGCCAGCAGCTGGGCCCGACAGGGAGTGATGTTCTTC. This encodes CASSWARQGVMFF.

The genes are TRBV18 and TRBJ2-7, with D unclear. V was cut by 2 bases and J by 0 bases, with 8 bases left in between. Germline V gene lookup returns CDR1 KGHSH and CDR2 LQKENI. The length of the CDR3 is 14 residues. CDR3 residues: CASSPSRNSYEQYF. In nucleotides, the CDR3 is TGTGCCAGCTCACCATCGCGGAACTCCTACGAGCAGTACTTC.

The chain carries TRBV11-2 and TRBJ1-1; D unresolved. V was trimmed by 4 bases and J by 1 base, leaving 10 bases between them. The CDR3 runs to 14 residues. Looked up from germline, CDR1 is SGHAT and CDR2 is FQNNGV. CDR3 loop: CASSSRPGNTEAFF. CDR3 DNA sequence: TGTGCCAGCAGCTCTAGACCGGGGAACACTGAAGCTTTCTTT.

The chain is built from TRBV19 and TRBJ1-5, with 9 bases that match TRBD1. The germline CDR1 and CDR2 sequences are LNHDA and SQIVND (reference sequence). The CDR3 is 14 residues long. V lost 3 bases and J lost 5; bases outside the gene matches: 2. In DNA, the CDR3 is TGTGCCAGTAGTATGACAGGGGGGGATCAGCCCCAGCATTTT. The encoded protein is CASSMTGGDQPQHF.

The rearrangement links TRBV2 to TRBJ1-1, with 10 bases matching TRBD1. The length of the CDR3 is 16 residues. V trimming: 4 bases; J trimming: 2 bases; junction bases outside the gene matches: 7. Germline values: CDR1 SNHLY, CDR2 FYNNEI. Here the CDR3 DNA reads TGTGCCAGCAGTGCGAGGACAGGGGGAACAAACACTGAAGCTTTCTTT. The encoded protein is CASSARTGGTNTEAFF.